This TCR beta chain was found in a study of technical replicates of blood from a handful of donors (dated by TCRdb to between 2016 and 2019). Turning to this clone: It lacks a known antigen. No much larger clonotype is one base removed from it; base qualities were not supplied.

The library was produced with the immunoSEQ multiplex PCR assay. TCRdb holds this immuneACCESS table with in-frame rearrangements only. Some clones are missing; in checked studies, unresolved V genes explain under half, and the rest has no known cause. The sample table shows over 75,000 clones, and approximately 94% are seen once. The ten largest clones capture approximately 0.22% of the sample. The CDR3, cysteine through phenylalanine, is 16 amino acids long. CDR3 DNA is the only sequence kept; it has 48 bases, read in frame from the first base. The germline V end is reduced by 0 bases and the J end by 6 bases; junction bases left unmatched: 5. The germline V gene encodes CDR1 SGHAT and CDR2 FQNNGV.

This TCR was sampled from a human donor in good health. The chain is encoded by TRBV11-2 joined to TRBJ2-1, with 10 middle bases fitting TRBD1. Sequenced material: T cells isolated from PBMCs. This receptor has the CDR3 CASSLEPGQGSNEQFF. DNA sequence: TGTGCCAGCAGCTTAGAACCGGGACAGGGGTCCAATGAGCAGTTCTTC. Supplemented by the reference TRBV11-2 and TRBJ2-1 proteins around the CDR3, the complete variable domain is EAGVAQSPRYKIIEKRQSVAFWCNPISGHATLYWYQQILGQGPKLLIQFQNNGVVDDSQLPKDRFSAERLKGVDSTLKIQPAKLEDSAVYLCASSLEPGQGSNEQFFGPGTRLTVL.